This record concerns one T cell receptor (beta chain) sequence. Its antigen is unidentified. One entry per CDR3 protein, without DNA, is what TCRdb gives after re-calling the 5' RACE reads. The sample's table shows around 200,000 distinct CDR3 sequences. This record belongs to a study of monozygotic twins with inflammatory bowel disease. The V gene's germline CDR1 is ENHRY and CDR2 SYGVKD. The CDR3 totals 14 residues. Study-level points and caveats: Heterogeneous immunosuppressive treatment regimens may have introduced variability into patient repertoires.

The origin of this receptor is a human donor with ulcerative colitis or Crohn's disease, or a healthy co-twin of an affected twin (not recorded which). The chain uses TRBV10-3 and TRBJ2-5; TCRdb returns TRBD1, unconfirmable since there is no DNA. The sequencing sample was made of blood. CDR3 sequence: CAIRVDRARETQYF.